This TCR beta chain was obtained from a study of cytomegalovirus exposure and HLA in healthy donors. Background on the study: HLA-typed donors were the source of about 90 million unique TCRs held in an early data release.

Findings of the study overall: Published work reported that the classifier diagnosed cytomegalovirus status with high specificity and sensitivity. Productive rates of about 87% or about 30% were seen for most TCR beta V segments in an earlier analysis.

Comments on this clone: Its specificity is unknown.

Per germline, CDR1 SGHRS and CDR2 YFSETQ. The CDR3 is 15 residues long. V lost 4 bases, J lost 1 base, and 14 bases lay in between. Both 60 Vbeta primers and 13 Jbeta primers went into the PCR. Profiled with immunoSEQ multiplex PCR; TCRdb holds only in-frame clones, not every one. The sample includes 150,000 to 200,000 clones, approximately 80% of them seen just once. The sequence came from a woman in her forties or fifties in good health and CMV-seronegative. Sequenced input: PBMCs. This rearrangement joins TRBV5-1 to TRBJ1-1; maybe TRBD1 (5 bases). The CDR3 coding sequence is TGCGCCAGCAGCCAGACGGACAAGGCGAACACTGAAGCTTTCTTT. Translated, it gives CASSQTDKANTEAFF.